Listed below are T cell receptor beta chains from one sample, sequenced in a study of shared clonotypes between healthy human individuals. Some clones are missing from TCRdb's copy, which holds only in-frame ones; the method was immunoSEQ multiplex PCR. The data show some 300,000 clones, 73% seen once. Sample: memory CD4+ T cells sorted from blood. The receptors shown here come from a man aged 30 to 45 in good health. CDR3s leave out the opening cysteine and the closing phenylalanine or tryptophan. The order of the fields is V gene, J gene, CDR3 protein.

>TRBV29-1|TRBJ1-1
SVRPGATEAF
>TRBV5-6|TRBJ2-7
ASSLGPARGEQY
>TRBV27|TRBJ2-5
ASGRGTGEETQY
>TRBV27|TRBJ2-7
ASRLLAGAYEQY
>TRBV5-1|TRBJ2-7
ASSLVGSGRALIGEQY
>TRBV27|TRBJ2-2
ASSTLTSGTPGELF
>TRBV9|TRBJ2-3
ASNRGSSVDTQY
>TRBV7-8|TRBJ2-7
ASSSIYREQY
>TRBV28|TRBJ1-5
ATEPPGGGWGNQPQH
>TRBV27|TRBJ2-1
ASRWTGGINEQF
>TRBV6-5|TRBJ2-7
ASRIDRRASYEQY
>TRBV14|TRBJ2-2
ASSQGETARFWELF
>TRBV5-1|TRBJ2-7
ASSWRGTDYEQY
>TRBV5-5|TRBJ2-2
ASSEQGFGITNTGELF
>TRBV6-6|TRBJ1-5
ASSYLGARGEPQH
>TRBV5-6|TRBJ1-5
ASSPRPTHSNQPQH
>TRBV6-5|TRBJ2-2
ASSYRGRGGGELF
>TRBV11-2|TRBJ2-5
ASSLGRGSHQETQY
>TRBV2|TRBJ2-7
ASSAGTYEQY
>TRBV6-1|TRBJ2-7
ASSESIYEQY
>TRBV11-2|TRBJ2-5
VSSPVQRTQY
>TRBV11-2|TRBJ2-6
ANLFPRANVLT
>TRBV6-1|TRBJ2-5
ASSEATGSGAQY
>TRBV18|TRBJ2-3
ASSSTSGRSDTQY
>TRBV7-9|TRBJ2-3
ASSPLASGTDTQY
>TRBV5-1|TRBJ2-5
ASSLSGVQETQY
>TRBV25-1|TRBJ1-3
ASSVLSRLSGNTIY
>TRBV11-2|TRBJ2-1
ASSPVVRADNDEQF
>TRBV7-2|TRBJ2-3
ASSQNGAGPTDTQY
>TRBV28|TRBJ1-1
ASSSYGQGLNTEAF
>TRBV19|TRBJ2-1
ASSPRGYNEQF
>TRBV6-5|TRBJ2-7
ASSLLAVAYEQY
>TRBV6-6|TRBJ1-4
ASRDGTNEKLF
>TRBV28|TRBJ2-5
ASSLNFVAGPQETQY
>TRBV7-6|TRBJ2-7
ASSPRVRGRAPYEQY
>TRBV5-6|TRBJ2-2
ASRVTGLANTGELF
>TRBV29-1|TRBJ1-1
SVEVGARGTEAF
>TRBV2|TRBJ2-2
ASSISTTGLNTGELF
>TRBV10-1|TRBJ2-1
ASSGYGGPEQF
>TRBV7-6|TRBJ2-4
ASSLAGVGIQY
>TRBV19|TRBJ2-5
ASSIQGGQTQY
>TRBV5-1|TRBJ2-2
ASSLAGFGGTGELF
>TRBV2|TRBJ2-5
ASGGTGLRQETQY
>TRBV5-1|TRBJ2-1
ASSLSSGRGDNEQF
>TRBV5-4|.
ASSHGTYEQY
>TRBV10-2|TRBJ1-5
ASSESPGNSNQPQH